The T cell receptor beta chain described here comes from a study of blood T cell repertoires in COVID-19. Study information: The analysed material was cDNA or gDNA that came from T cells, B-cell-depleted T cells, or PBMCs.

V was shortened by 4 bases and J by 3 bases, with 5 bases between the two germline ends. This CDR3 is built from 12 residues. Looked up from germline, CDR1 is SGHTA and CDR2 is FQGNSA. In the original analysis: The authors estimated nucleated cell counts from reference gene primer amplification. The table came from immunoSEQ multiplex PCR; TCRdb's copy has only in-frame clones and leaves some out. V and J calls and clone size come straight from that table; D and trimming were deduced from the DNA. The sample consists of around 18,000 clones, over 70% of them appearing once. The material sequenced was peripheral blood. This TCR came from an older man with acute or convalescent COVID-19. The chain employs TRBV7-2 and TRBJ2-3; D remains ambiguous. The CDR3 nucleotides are TGTGCCAGCAGCTCAGTAACAGATACGCAGTATTTT. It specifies CASSSVTDTQYF.